Below are 29 T cell receptor beta chains sequenced from a single sample in a study of shared clonotypes between healthy human individuals (dated by TCRdb to about 2020). Library construction relied on the immunoSEQ multiplex PCR assay. This is the immuneACCESS table as TCRdb keeps it, with only in-frame sequences that have V and J called. A part of the clones is gone; compared with another copy, unresolved V genes explain less than half, and the rest is unexplained. The sample table lists 190,000 or so clones, over 85% of them with a count of one. 0.067% of the sample is held by the ten biggest clonotypes. Sequences were obtained from naive CD4+ T cells sorted from blood. The cell subset or site label here, explained by the study, means: CD45RA+ positively selected. These receptors originate from a woman aged 30 to 39 in good health.

This clone has a single count. The chain carries TRBV5-4 and TRBJ2-5; D unresolved. CDR1 SGHNT and CDR2 YYREEE come from the germline V gene (reference sequence). The V end lost 1 base, the J end lost 9 bases, and 13 bases lay between the germline ends. The CDR3 consists of 13 residues. In DNA, the CDR3 is TGTGCCAGCAGCTTGAGCTACCTGGGGTCCCAGTACTTC. It translates to CASSLSYLGSQYF.

The CDR3 sequence is CASSQDGSFTGELFF. CDR3 sequence (DNA): TGTGCCAGCAGCCAAGACGGGAGTTTCACCGGGGAGCTGTTTTTT. V usage is TRBV4-2 and J usage is TRBJ2-2; tentative D call: TRBD2 (6 bases). V was clipped by 0 bases and J by 4 bases, with 9 bases between them. CDR1 is LGHNA and CDR2 is YNFKEQ in the germline V gene. The CDR3 has 15 residues.

This clone was found a few times. The J gene is TRBJ2-7, the V gene TRBV27, with D tentatively TRBD1 (6 bases). Trimming took 5 bases from V and 1 from J, leaving 9 bases between them. There are 13 residues in the CDR3. Looked up from germline, CDR1 is MNHEY and CDR2 is SMNVEV (reference sequence). CDR3 sequence (DNA): TGTGCCAGCAGTGCACAGGGTTCCTACGAGCAGTACTTC. Protein: CASSAQGSYEQYF.

The rearrangement uses TRBV30 and TRBJ1-3; D is ambiguous. The V end lost 3 bases, the J end lost 4 bases, and 16 bases lay between the germline ends. In germline, CDR1 is GTSNPN, CDR2 SVGIG (reference sequence). This CDR3 comprises 15 residues. CDR3: CAWSPPLSFGNTIYF. DNA for the CDR3: TGTGCCTGGAGCCCTCCCCTAAGTTTCGGAAACACCATATATTTT.

The V call is TRBV18, the J call TRBJ2-7, with 11 positions matching TRBD2. J was trimmed by 2 bases and V by 4 bases; bases with no gene match: 4. CDR1 KGHSH and CDR2 LQKENI come from the germline V gene. The CDR3 spans 15 residues. This chain's CDR3 is CASSLGLAGAYEQYF. The CDR3 DNA is TGTGCCAGCTCACTAGGACTAGCGGGCGCCTACGAGCAGTACTTC.

The genes are TRBV5-4 and TRBJ2-3; no clear D gene. Germline CDR1 SGHNT, CDR2 YYREEE (reference sequence). The CDR3 spans 15 residues. The V gene lost 4 bases and the J gene lost 4 bases, with 16 bases spanning the gap. The CDR3, as DNA: TGTGCCAGCAGCCCCGGGCTAGATGTTGCAGATACGCAGTATTTT. Protein: CASSPGLDVADTQYF. Looking up the rest from reference TRBV5-4 and TRBJ2-3 gives the full variable domain: ETGVTQSPTHLIKTRGQQVTLRCSSQSGHNTVSWYQQALGQGPQFIFQYYREEENGRGNFPPRFSGLQFPNYSSELNVNALELDDSALYLCASSPGLDVADTQYFGPGTRLTVL.

This clone was observed a handful of times. This chain uses TRBV30 with TRBJ1-4; no firm D call. CDR1 GTSNPN and CDR2 SVGIG come from the germline V gene (reference sequence). V was pared by 0 bases and J by 11 bases, with 13 bases between. This CDR3 has 13 residues. CDR3 loop: CAWSVQTDAKLFF. CDR3 nucleotides: TGTGCCTGGAGTGTACAGACGGATGCGAAACTGTTTTTT.

The chain has TRBV7-9 and TRBJ2-7; 11 positions agree with TRBD1. The CDR3 is made up of 14 amino acids. Germline CDR1 is SEHNR and CDR2 is FQNEAQ (reference sequence). V lost 4 bases to trimming and J lost 4 bases; unmatched junction nucleotides: 3. The chain's CDR3 is CASSSGQGAYEQYF. In nucleotides, the CDR3 is TGTGCCAGCAGCTCAGGACAGGGGGCGTACGAGCAGTACTTC. Combining the CDR3 with reference TRBV7-9 and TRBJ2-7 gives the whole variable domain DTGVSQNPRHKITKRGQNVTFRCDPISEHNRLYWYRQTLGQGPEFLTYFQNEAQLEKSRLLSDRFSAERPKGSFSTLEIQRTEQGDSAMYLCASSSGQGAYEQYFGPGTRLTVT.

This chain connects TRBV11-2 to TRBJ2-5; D may be TRBD2 (6 bases). The CDR3 has 14 residues. V lost 1 base and J lost 7, with 13 bases in between. The germline CDR1 and CDR2 sequences are SGHAT and FQNNGV. CDR3 in DNA: TGTGCCAGCAGCTTAGCAGAACTAGCTGGGACCCAGTACTTC. It yields the protein CASSLAELAGTQYF.

This chain joins TRBV6-1 and TRBJ1-4, with D uncertain. Trimming pared 3 bases from V and 2 bases from J, leaving 10 bases between. Germline assignment: CDR1 MNHNS and CDR2 SASEGT. The CDR3 has 15 residues. CDR3 residues: CASSEVRHTNEKLFF. CDR3 bases: TGTGCCAGCAGTGAGGTTCGTCATACTAATGAAAAACTGTTTTTT.

The chain combines TRBV11-2 with TRBJ2-7; the match to TRBD2 covers 11 bases. The germline V gene has CDR1 SGHAT and CDR2 FQNNGV. The CDR3 runs to 17 residues. V shed 1 base, J shed 4 bases, and the junction held 9 bases outside the gene matches. The DNA for the CDR3 is TGTGCCAGCAGCTTAGGAGGAGGGACTAGCGGTGCGTACGAGCAGTACTTC. Translation: CASSLGGGTSGAYEQYF.

The chain couples TRBV5-5 to TRBJ2-7; unclear D gene. Per germline, CDR1 SGHKS and CDR2 YYEKEE (reference sequence). V was shortened by 1 base and J by 0 bases, with 8 bases between the two germline ends. CDR3 size: 14 residues. CDR3 region: CASSLSLGSYEQYF. CDR3 sequence (DNA): TGTGCCAGCAGCTTGTCCCTCGGCTCCTACGAGCAGTACTTC.

This rearrangement joins TRBV5-4 to TRBJ2-3; 11 nucleotides match TRBD2. Germline CDR1 is SGHNT and CDR2 is YYREEE (reference sequence). The CDR3 length is 20 residues. Trimming at V came to 1 base and at J to 5 bases, leaving 18 bases not matched to a gene. The CDR3 is CASSLHPGSGLAGRRDTQYF. CDR3 nucleotide sequence: TGTGCCAGCAGCTTGCACCCGGGATCCGGACTAGCGGGTCGCCGAGATACGCAGTATTTT.

The chain is built from TRBV10-2 and TRBJ2-1, with 8 bases that match TRBD1. The CDR3 is 15 residues long. The trim removed 6 bases at V and 9 bases at J, leaving 13 bases unmatched. The germline CDR1 and CDR2 sequences are WSHSY and SAAADI. Here the CDR3 reads CASRVTGEVGGEQFF. CDR3 in DNA: TGCGCCAGCAGGGTGACAGGGGAGGTGGGCGGTGAGCAGTTCTTC.

This clone was seen just once. This chain joins TRBV2 and TRBJ1-2; D remains unclear. The CDR3 spans 13 residues. Trimming left V 8 bases short and J 4 bases short, with 14 bases between. Per the germline V gene, CDR1 is SNHLY and CDR2 is FYNNEI. CDR3: CASRRWGSYGYTF. The DNA of the CDR3 is TGTGCCAGCCGGAGGTGGGGTAGCTATGGCTACACCTTC. Variable domain in full (rest from reference TRBV2 and TRBJ1-2): EPEVTQTPSHQVTQMGQEVILRCVPISNHLYFYWYRQILGQKVEFLVSFYNNEISEKSEIFDDQFSVERPDGSNFTLKIRSTKLEDSAMYFCASRRWGSYGYTFGSGTRLTVV.

This clone was detected only once. The rearrangement joins TRBV4-1 to TRBJ1-6; D remains ambiguous. Deletions cut 0 bases from V and 0 bases from J, with 15 bases between. The V gene's germline CDR1 is MGHRA and CDR2 YSYEKL. The CDR3 is 19 residues long. CDR3 sequence reads: CASSQDQRSYSSYNSPLHF. CDR3 in DNA: TGCGCCAGCAGCCAAGATCAAAGGAGTTATAGCTCCTATAATTCACCCCTCCACTTT.

The chain uses TRBV5-1 and TRBJ1-3; D possibly corresponds to TRBD1 (6 bases). The CDR3 contains 16 residues. From germline, CDR1 is SGHRS and CDR2 YFSETQ. V was clipped by 1 base and J by 0 bases, with 11 bases between them. The chain's CDR3 is CASSLTTGSSGNTIYF. CDR3 DNA: TGCGCCAGCAGCTTGACTACAGGGAGCTCTGGAAACACCATATATTTT.

The CDR3 reads CASSLDPRLAVGEQYF. For the CDR3, the DNA is TGTGCCAGCAGCTTAGATCCGCGACTAGCGGTTGGTGAGCAGTACTTC. The chain is built from TRBV5-5 and TRBJ2-5, with TRBD2 identical over 9 bases. V lost 2 bases and J lost 11; bases outside the gene matches: 16. Germline V CDR1 and CDR2: SGHKS, YYEKEE (reference sequence). CDR3 size: 16 residues.

The J gene is TRBJ2-3, the V gene TRBV7-9, with 7 bases aligning to TRBD2. Germline assignment: CDR1 SEHNR and CDR2 FQNEAQ (reference sequence). The J segment lost 1 base and the V segment lost 5 bases, leaving 12 bases of the junction unmatched. There are 17 residues in the CDR3. Here the CDR3 DNA reads TGTGCCAGCAGCCCGACCGTGACGGCGGGGGGCACAGATACGCAGTATTTT. It is translated as CASSPTVTAGGTDTQYF.

The V call is TRBV29-1, the J call TRBJ1-1; D remains ambiguous. Trimming left V 2 bases short and J 1 base short, with 5 bases between. Germline CDR1 SQVTM, CDR2 ANQGSEA. The CDR3 length is 12 residues. The CDR3 region is CSVERWNTEAFF. In DNA form, the CDR3 reads TGCAGCGTTGAACGGTGGAACACTGAAGCTTTCTTT.

The V and J genes are TRBV11-2 and TRBJ2-2, with D tentatively TRBD1 (6 bases). CDR1 is SGHAT, CDR2 FQNNGV, per germline. The length of the CDR3 is 14 residues. The germline V and J ends were trimmed by 2 bases and 5 bases, with 9 bases remaining between them. DNA for the CDR3: TGTGCCAGCAGCTTAAGAAGGGGGACCGGGGAGCTGTTTTTT. This sequence encodes CASSLRRGTGELFF.

The chain is built from TRBV18 and TRBJ1-1; possible D gene TRBD1, 5 bases. Germline CDR1 reads KGHSH; CDR2 reads LQKENI. Trimming stripped 0 bases from V and 5 bases from J, with 13 bases between. The CDR3 length is 15 residues. The CDR3, as DNA: TGTGCCAGCTCACCACCCGGGACCGCGTGGACTGAAGCTTTCTTT. This gives the protein CASSPPGTAWTEAFF.

The rearrangement links TRBV6-5 to TRBJ1-2; the match to TRBD1 covers 7 bases. This CDR3 has 15 residues. Germline trimming cut 6 bases from V and 1 base from J; bases unmatched to any gene: 8. CDR1 and CDR2 (germline): MNHEY, SVGAGI. The CDR3 sequence: CASRGAGTVNYGYTF. The CDR3 region has the DNA TGTGCCAGCAGAGGGGCCGGGACAGTTAACTATGGCTACACCTTC.

The chain carries TRBV19 and TRBJ1-1, with D perhaps TRBD1 (6 bases). Germline V CDR1 and CDR2: LNHDA, SQIVND (reference sequence). This CDR3 region has 15 residues. Trimming removed 6 bases at V and 1 base at J, with 15 bases between. In nucleotides, the CDR3 is TGTGCCAGTAGCACATCCCAGGGGCGGAACACTGAAGCTTTCTTT. Its protein product is CASSTSQGRNTEAFF.

The chain couples TRBV4-2 to TRBJ2-5, with 11 bases that match TRBD2. V lost 0 bases and J lost 7; bases outside the gene matches: 16. In germline, CDR1 is LGHNA, CDR2 YNFKEQ. The CDR3 extends over 19 amino acids. CDR3 in amino acids: CASSQDPEASGRLGGTQYF. In DNA form, the CDR3 reads TGTGCCAGCAGCCAAGATCCAGAAGCTAGCGGGAGGCTGGGAGGGACCCAGTACTTC.

The count of this clone is one. The chain recombines TRBV25-1 with TRBJ1-5; D uncertain. The germline V and J ends were trimmed by 4 bases and 2 bases, with 15 bases remaining between them. The CDR3 is 16 amino acids. CDR1 and CDR2 (germline): MGHDK, SYGVNS. This CDR3 reads CASSAVGVHGNQPQHF. In DNA, the CDR3 is TGTGCCAGCAGTGCGGTGGGAGTCCACGGCAATCAGCCCCAGCATTTT. Filled out from reference TRBV25-1 and TRBJ1-5, the complete variable domain reads EADIYQTPRYLVIGTGKKITLECSQTMGHDKMYWYQQDPGMELHLIHYSYGVNSTEKGDLSSESTVSRIRTEHFPLTLESARPSHTSQYLCASSAVGVHGNQPQHFGDGTRLSIL.

The V and J genes are TRBV6-5 and TRBJ1-1; a possible D gene is TRBD1 (5 bases). CDR1 and CDR2 from the germline V gene are MNHEY and SVGAGI. CDR3 length: 13 residues. V was trimmed by 2 bases and J by 7 bases, leaving 11 bases between them. In DNA form, the CDR3 reads TGTGCCAGCAGTTACGACAGCGGGATTGAAGCTTTCTTT. Translated: CASSYDSGIEAFF.

CDR3 residues: CASSPPYRASGEQYF. The CDR3 DNA sequence: TGTGCCAGCAGCCCCCCCTACAGGGCATCGGGGGAGCAGTACTTC. The rearrangement joins TRBV7-9 to TRBJ2-5; D tentatively reads TRBD1 or TRBD2 (6 bases each). This CDR3 has 15 residues. Trimming left V 5 bases short and J 11 bases short, with 24 bases between. CDR1 is SEHNR and CDR2 is FQNEAQ in the germline V gene (reference sequence). Full variable domain (missing parts from reference TRBV7-9 and TRBJ2-5): DTGVSQNPRHKITKRGQNVTFRCDPISEHNRLYWYRQTLGQGPEFLTYFQNEAQLEKSRLLSDRFSAERPKGSFSTLEIQRTEQGDSAMYLCASSPPYRASGEQYFGPGTRLLVL.

The rearrangement uses TRBV4-1 and TRBJ2-1, with 14 positions matching TRBD2. V lost 0 bases, J lost 1 base, and 5 bases stayed unmatched. The CDR3 length is 19 residues. Germline values: CDR1 MGHRA, CDR2 YSYEKL. The CDR3 bases are TGCGCCAGCAGCCAAGAGGGACTAGCGGGAGTAAATTCCTACAATGAGCAGTTCTTC. It is translated as CASSQEGLAGVNSYNEQFF.